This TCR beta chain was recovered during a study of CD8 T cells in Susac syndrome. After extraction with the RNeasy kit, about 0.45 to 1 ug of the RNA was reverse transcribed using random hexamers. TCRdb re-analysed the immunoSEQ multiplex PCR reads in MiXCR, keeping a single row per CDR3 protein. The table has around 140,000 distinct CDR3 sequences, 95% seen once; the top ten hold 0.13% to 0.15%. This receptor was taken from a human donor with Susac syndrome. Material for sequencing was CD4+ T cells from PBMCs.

The CDR3 region is CASSIKQGNQPQHF. The CDR3 coding sequence is TGTGCCAGCAGCATCAAACAGGGGAATCAGCCCCAGCATTTT. V is TRBV6-2 or TRBV6-3 and J is TRBJ1-5; 7 bases line up with TRBD1. CDR1 is MNHEY, CDR2 SVGEGT, per germline. This CDR3 contains 14 residues. V gave up 6 bases and J gave up 4 bases; unmatched junction bases: 6.